These 4 T cell receptor beta chains originate from one sample sequenced in a study of blood T cell repertoires in COVID-19. The assay was immunoSEQ multiplex PCR, and TCRdb's table has in-frame clones only and misses some. The table lists about 98,000 clones, roughly 92% of them singletons, with less than 2% in the top ten. The sequenced sample consisted of peripheral blood. The receptors here all came from a woman aged 50 to 65 with COVID-19, enrolled during active disease.

V is TRBV11-3 and J is TRBJ1-1; a weak D match, TRBD1 (6 bases). Germline assignment: CDR1 SGHNT and CDR2 YENEEA. The ends were cut back, 5 bases at V and 4 bases at J, with 14 bases in the middle. The CDR3 length is 14 residues. The CDR3 DNA follows: TGTGCCAGCAGCCCCCAGGGGTCGGGCACTGAAGCTTTCTTT. Encoded protein: CASSPQGSGTEAFF.

This clone appeared a single time. V and J are TRBV19 and TRBJ1-5, with D tentatively TRBD1 (5 bases). Germline V gene sequence: CDR1 LNHDA, CDR2 SQIVND (reference sequence). There are 18 residues in the CDR3. Trimming took 0 bases from V and 7 from J, leaving 22 bases between them. This CDR3 reads CASSIDKGRMGVGQPQHF. CDR3 bases: TGTGCCAGTAGTATAGATAAGGGGCGGATGGGCGTCGGCCAGCCCCAGCATTTT.

The CDR3 region has the DNA TGTGCCAGCAGCCAAGACGAGGGTACCCTCCACTTT. This gives the protein CASSQDEGTLHF. The J gene is TRBJ1-6, the V gene TRBV3-1 (or the pseudogene TRBV3-2); D call uncertain. Per the germline V gene, CDR1 is LGHDT and CDR2 is YNNKEL (reference sequence). The CDR3 extends over 12 amino acids. With 0 bases removed from V and 14 bases from J, the gap between germline ends came to 8 bases.

The chain links TRBV3-1 (or the pseudogene TRBV3-2) to TRBJ1-1; 8 nucleotides align to TRBD1. Germline loops: CDR1 LGHDT, CDR2 YNNKEL (reference sequence). J was trimmed by 4 bases and V by 8 bases; bases with no gene match: 6. The CDR3 contains 13 residues. Written as DNA, the CDR3 is TGTGCCAGCGGACAGGGTTTGGGCACTGAAGCTTTCTTT. Protein product: CASGQGLGTEAFF.